The TCR beta chain described here comes from a study of T cells after yellow fever vaccination. TCRdb processed the 5' RACE reads anew with MiXCR; each CDR3 protein has one entry. The data contain hundreds of thousands of distinct CDR3 sequences, 6% to 8% of them singletons. Whole-study findings and limits: Most primary-vaccination clones recurred post-booster (nearly 98% CD4, more than 85% CD8).

The CDR3 has 14 amino acids. Germline-derived CDR1 and CDR2 are MNHEY and SMNVEV (reference sequence). V shed 5 bases and J 4 bases; nucleotides not matched to a gene: 3. This clonotype occurred many times. Its target is not known. The chain is built from TRBV27 and TRBJ2-1; 9 nucleotides match TRBD2. The starting material was PBMCs, obtained 5 days after the yellow fever booster vaccination. The clonotype comes from a man aged 25 to 40 who received the YFV17D yellow fever vaccine. Written as DNA, the CDR3 is TGTGCCAGCAGTGTCCTAGCGGGATACAATGAGCAGTTCTTC. Translating it yields CASSVLAGYNEQFF.